This T cell receptor beta chain was sequenced in a study of T cell changes during pregnancy in multiple sclerosis. This clone was found a few times. The CDR3 runs to 13 residues. V lost 4 bases and J lost 1, with 9 bases in between. Germline lookup yields CDR1 SGHDT and CDR2 YYEEEE. Sequenced by immunoSEQ multiplex PCR; TCRdb stores in-frame clones only, minus some. The sample yields tens of thousands of clones, approximately 93% seen once. The sample here was CD8+ T cells from peripheral blood mononuclear cells, taken in the second trimester of pregnancy. The rearrangement uses TRBV5-6 and TRBJ2-7; the D is unclear. This TCR was recovered from a female donor with multiple sclerosis, enrolled in a pregnancy study. CDR3 nucleotides: TGTGCCAGCAGCCTGGACCGGTCCTACGAGCAGTACTTC. As protein: CASSLDRSYEQYF.